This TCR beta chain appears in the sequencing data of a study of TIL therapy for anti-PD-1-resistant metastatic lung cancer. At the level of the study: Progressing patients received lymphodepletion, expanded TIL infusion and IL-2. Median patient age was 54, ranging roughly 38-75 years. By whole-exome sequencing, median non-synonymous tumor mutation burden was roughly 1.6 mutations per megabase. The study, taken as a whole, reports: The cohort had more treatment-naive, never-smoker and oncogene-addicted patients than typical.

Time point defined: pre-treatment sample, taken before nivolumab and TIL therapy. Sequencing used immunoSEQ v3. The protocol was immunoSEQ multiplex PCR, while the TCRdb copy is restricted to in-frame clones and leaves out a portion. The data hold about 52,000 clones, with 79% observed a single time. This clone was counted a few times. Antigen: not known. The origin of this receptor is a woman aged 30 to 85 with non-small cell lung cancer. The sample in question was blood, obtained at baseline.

The CDR3, as DNA: TGCGCCAGTCAACGGGAGTTCGGCTCCTACGAGCAGTACTTC. It codes for CASQREFGSYEQYF. The rearrangement uses TRBV5-1 and TRBJ2-7; TRBD2 might be the D (6 bases). V lost 8 bases and J 0 bases, leaving 15 bases between the germline ends. Germline CDR1 and CDR2: SGHRS and YFSETQ. This CDR3 has 14 amino acids.